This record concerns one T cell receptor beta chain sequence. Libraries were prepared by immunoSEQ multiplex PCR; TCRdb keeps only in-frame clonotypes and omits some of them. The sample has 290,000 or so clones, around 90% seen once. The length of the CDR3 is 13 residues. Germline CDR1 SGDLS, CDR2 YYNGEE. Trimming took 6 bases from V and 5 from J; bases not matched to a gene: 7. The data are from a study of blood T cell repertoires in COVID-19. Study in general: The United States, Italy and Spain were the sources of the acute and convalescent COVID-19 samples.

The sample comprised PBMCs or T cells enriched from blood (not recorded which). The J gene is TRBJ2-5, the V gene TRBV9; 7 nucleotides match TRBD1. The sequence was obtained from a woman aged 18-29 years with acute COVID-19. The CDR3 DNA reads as TGTGCCAGCAACAGGGGCGGGTTGGAGACCCAGTACTTC. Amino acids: CASNRGGLETQYF. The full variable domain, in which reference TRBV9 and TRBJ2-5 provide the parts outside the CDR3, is DSGVTQTPKHLITATGQRVTLRCSPRSGDLSVYWYQQSLDQGLQFLIQYYNGEERAKGNILERFSAQQFPDLHSELNLSSLELGDSALYFCASNRGGLETQYFGPGTRLLVL.